This section outlines one TCR beta chain sequence together with its context. The sequence runs out 3 residues before the end of the CDR3; the remainder is reconstructed from the germline J gene. Assay used: immunoSEQ multiplex PCR; TCRdb lists only in-frame clones, some missing. This sample's table reports roughly 45,000 clones. This sample is part of a study of T cells in women clearing cervical HPV infection. About the research overall: For cases, blood was sampled a median approximately 150 days after lesion detection, interquartile range about 90 to 230 days. HLA type stays a possible confounder, typing being limited.

Germline values: CDR1 SEHNR, CDR2 FQNEAQ (reference sequence). V lost 7 bases, J lost 7 bases, and 9 bases stayed unmatched. The CDR3 is made up of 13 amino acids. The TCR comes from a woman between 18 and 70 years old with a cervical HPV16 infection that either progressed to CIN3+ or cleared (not recorded which). The V call is TRBV7-9, the J call TRBJ1-2; 7 bases are a match to TRBD1. The material sequenced was blood buffy coat. The CDR3 region is CASTQLTGTGYTF. The CDR3 DNA, read in part, is TGTGCCAGCACCCAATTGACAGGGACTGGC.